This T cell receptor (beta chain) was identified during a study of beta chain features in type 1 diabetes. Points from the study as a whole: TCRB CDR3s were moderately but significantly shorter in Type 1 diabetes patients in all four CD4+ subsets.

As regards this clone: Its cognate antigen is unknown.

Staining for CD45RO/CCR7/CD25/CD127/CD95/CD27 allowed sorting of CD4+ naive, central memory, regulatory and stem cell-like memory cells. What was sequenced were expressed TCRB transcripts, since all of the isolated RNA had been reverse transcribed. Clones were read by immunoSEQ multiplex PCR, and TCRdb kept only the in-frame ones, dropping some. The sample has 250,000 to 350,000 clones; roughly an eighth are singletons. The source material was naive CD4+ T cells from blood. The TCR sequence derives from a man aged 25 to 40 with type 1 diabetes.

In DNA, the CDR3 is TGTGCCATCAGCCAAGGGACAGGGGGCGTAGAGACCCAGTACTTC. This sequence encodes CAISQGTGGVETQYF. The J gene is TRBJ2-5, the V gene TRBV10-3, with 12 bases identical to TRBD1. The CDR3 is 15 amino acids. Germline CDR1 is ENHRY and CDR2 is SYGVKD. J lost 4 bases, V lost 6 bases, and 6 bases had no gene match.